The 19 T cell receptor beta chains below were found in one sample sequenced in a study of T-cell memory formation after mild COVID-19. Via MiXCR, TCRdb re-called the 5' RACE reads, giving one row per CDR3 protein. The repertoire has about 7,000 distinct CDR3 sequences, approximately 32% of them found once; the top ten carry about 60%. The sequenced material came from PBMCs or a T cell subset sorted from them (not recorded which). Receptors originate from an adult woman who had mild COVID-19 (a few samples of this study predate the infection). Cell type and time point are not known.

There are many counts of this clonotype. J is TRBJ2-3 and V is TRBV13; weak D call: TRBD2 (5 bases). V dropped 7 bases and J dropped 2 bases, with 13 bases sitting between them. Germline V gives CDR1 PRHDT, CDR2 FYEKMQ (reference sequence). CDR3 length: 14 amino acids. The DNA of the CDR3 is TGTGCCAGCAAAGGGAGCGGAAACACAGATACGCAGTATTTT. This sequence encodes CASKGSGNTDTQYF.

This clonotype came up many times. V gene TRBV5-6 combines with J gene TRBJ1-6; TRBD1 matches at 7 bases. Looked up from germline, CDR1 is SGHDT and CDR2 is YYEEEE. Trimming cost V 2 bases and J 8 bases; bases outside gene matches: 13. The CDR3 is made up of 17 amino acids. CDR3 loop: CASSLRRTGRSDSPLHF. The CDR3 nucleotides are TGTGCCAGCAGCTTAAGGCGGACAGGTCGTTCCGATTCACCCCTCCACTTT.

By frequency in the sample, this clonotype is medium-sized. The gene calls are TRBV25-1 and TRBJ2-7; D is perhaps TRBD1 (5 bases). Germline V gene sequence: CDR1 MGHDK, CDR2 SYGVNS. This CDR3 spans 15 amino acids. The ends were cut back, 4 bases at V and 0 bases at J, with 13 bases in the middle. Written as DNA, the CDR3 is TGTGCCAGCAGTGGGACCTCGCAGGGCTCCTACGAGCAGTACTTC. Protein: CASSGTSQGSYEQYF.

This clonotype is medium-sized by share. At one end the junction does not follow the germline gene, possibly because of a read error. The chain carries TRBV7-7 and TRBJ2-7; D remains unclear. From germline, CDR1 is SSHAT and CDR2 FNYEAQ (reference sequence). This CDR3 contains 14 residues. The chain's CDR3 is CASSLGLNEYEQYF. DNA for the CDR3: TGTGCTAGCAGCTTAGGCTTGAATGAGTACGAGCAGTACTTC. The variable domain in full, with the rest retrieved from reference TRBV7-7 and TRBJ2-7, is GAGVSQSPRYKVTKRGQDVTLRCDPISSHATLYWYQQALGQGPEFLTYFNYEAQPDKSGLPSDRFSAERPEGSISTLTIQRTEQRDSAMYRCASSLGLNEYEQYFGPGTRLTVT.

The chain is built from TRBV27 and TRBJ2-2; D is perhaps TRBD2 (5 bases). The CDR3 has 17 amino acids. Trimming left V 3 bases short and J 5 bases short, with 19 bases between. The germline V gene encodes CDR1 MNHEY and CDR2 SMNVEV (reference sequence). CDR3 region: CASSFPQASGRTGELFF. CDR3 DNA sequence: TGTGCCAGCAGTTTCCCCCAGGCCTCGGGAAGGACCGGGGAGCTGTTTTTT.

The chain joins TRBV5-1 to TRBJ2-7, with TRBD1 matching 8 bases. With V trimmed by 2 bases and J by 6 bases, 4 bases remained unmatched. Germline V gene data show CDR1 as SGHRS and CDR2 as YFSETQ. The CDR3 is 13 residues long. The CDR3 loop reads CASSFGQGSEQYF. CDR3 DNA: TGCGCCAGCAGCTTTGGACAGGGCAGCGAGCAGTACTTC.

V is TRBV7-2 and J is TRBJ2-3; 7 bases are shared with TRBD2. V shed 5 bases and J 0 bases; nucleotides not matched to a gene: 14. CDR1 and CDR2 (germline): SGHTA, FQGNSA. This CDR3 is 18 amino acids long. In DNA, the CDR3 is TGTGCCAGCAGCCCACTTCAACGGGGAGGGCTCAGCACAGATACGCAGTATTTT. Translating gives CASSPLQRGGLSTDTQYF.

This clonotype came up once. The chain is built from TRBV15 and TRBJ1-6, with a tentative D call TRBD1 (5 bases). The CDR3 length is 14 residues. Germline-derived CDR1 and CDR2 are LNHNV and YYDKDF (reference sequence). The V and J ends lost 8 bases and 10 bases respectively, with 18 bases between them. The CDR3 bases are TGTGCCACCGCCAGGGACCAGACGGGGTCACCCCTCCACTTT. Translated, it gives CATARDQTGSPLHF.

The gene calls are TRBV20-1 and TRBJ2-7, with TRBD1 as a possible D gene (5 bases). The CDR3 runs 11 residues. The V gene lost 7 bases and the J gene lost 4 bases, with 11 bases spanning the gap. CDR1 and CDR2 (germline): DFQATT, SNEGSKA (reference sequence). The CDR3 sequence: CSGATAYEQYF. The DNA for the CDR3 is TGCAGTGGGGCGACAGCTTACGAGCAGTACTTC.

A few counts support this clonotype. This may stem from a read error, because a much larger clone lies one nucleotide away. The chain is built from TRBV27 and TRBJ2-1, with a possible D match to TRBD1 (5 bases). The CDR3 covers 16 residues. Germline loops: CDR1 MNHEY, CDR2 SMNVEV (reference sequence). The CDR3 DNA follows: TGTGCCAGCAGTTTATCGTTCCAGGGCCCCTACACTGAGCAGTTCTTC. It encodes CASSLSFQGPYTEQFF.

The CDR3 sequence: CASSLMMDQPQHF. CDR3 in DNA: TGCGCCAGCAGCTTGATGATGGATCAGCCCCAGCATTTT. The V gene is TRBV5-1, the J gene TRBJ1-5; D gene unclear. The CDR3 runs to 13 residues. The V gene's germline CDR1 is SGHRS and CDR2 YFSETQ. The germline V and J ends were trimmed by 1 base and 5 bases, with 7 bases remaining between them.

This clonotype is medium-sized. J is TRBJ2-7 and V is TRBV4-2, with TRBD2 matching over 8 bases. Trimming at V came to 1 base and at J to 0 bases, leaving 8 bases not matched to a gene. Per the germline V gene, CDR1 is LGHNA and CDR2 is YNFKEQ. The CDR3 length is 17 residues. Written as DNA, the CDR3 is TGTGCCAGCAGCCAAGTAGCGGGGTGGGACCTCTCCTACGAGCAGTACTTC. Translation gives CASSQVAGWDLSYEQYF.

V is TRBV7-2 and J is TRBJ2-5; D possibly corresponds to TRBD1 (5 bases). The CDR3 runs 13 residues. Trimming pared 5 bases from V and 0 bases from J, leaving 7 bases between. Per the germline V gene, CDR1 is SGHTA and CDR2 is FQGNSA. CDR3 in DNA: TGTGCCAGCAGCCCAGGGTACCAAGAGACCCAGTACTTC. Translation gives CASSPGYQETQYF.

This chain connects TRBV15 to TRBJ2-7; 7 bases agree with TRBD1. The V gene end was trimmed by 0 bases and the J gene end by 5 bases; junction bases not matched to a gene: 7. The CDR3 has 15 residues. The germline V gene has CDR1 LNHNV and CDR2 YYDKDF (reference sequence). CDR3 DNA: TGTGCCACCAGCAGAGATAAGACAGGGAGTGACGAGCAGTACTTC. Protein: CATSRDKTGSDEQYF.

There are many counts of this clonotype. This rearrangement joins TRBV6-5 to TRBJ2-4; D gene unclear. Germline lookup yields CDR1 MNHEY and CDR2 SVGAGI. This CDR3 has 15 residues. The ends were cut back, 0 bases at V and 1 base at J, with 7 bases in the middle. In DNA, the CDR3 is TGTGCCAGCAGTTACTCGATTGGGGCCAAAAACATTCAGTACTTC. Residues: CASSYSIGAKNIQYF.

Within the sample, this clonotype is medium-sized. The J gene is TRBJ1-1, the V gene TRBV20-1, with D possibly TRBD1 on 5 matching bases. There are 14 residues in the CDR3. The ends were cut back, 3 bases at V and 8 bases at J, with 19 bases in the middle. The germline V gene has CDR1 DFQATT and CDR2 SNEGSKA (reference sequence). The chain's CDR3 is CSARAGARRGEAFF. Written as DNA, the CDR3 is TGCAGTGCTAGGGCCGGGGCCAGGAGAGGGGAAGCTTTCTTT.

By sample share, this clonotype is medium-sized (0.01 to 0.1%). The rearrangement joins TRBV4-2 to TRBJ2-3; D is possibly TRBD2 (5 bases). This CDR3 has 17 residues. V lost 4 bases, J lost 6 bases, and 23 bases lay in between. Germline CDR1 and CDR2: LGHNA and YNFKEQ. CDR3 amino acids: CASSPTSGFGGVDTQYF. The CDR3 nucleotides are TGTGCCAGCAGCCCAACCTCGGGGTTCGGCGGAGTGGATACGCAGTATTTT.

This clonotype was seen ten or more times. This chain connects TRBV28 to TRBJ2-1; no reliable D call. Trimming shortened V by 10 bases and J by 0 bases, and 13 bases separated the two germline ends. This CDR3 has 14 amino acids. Germline-derived CDR1 and CDR2 are MDHEN and SYDVKM. CDR3 coding DNA: TGTGCCATCTCCTTTCTCTTCTCCTACAATGAGCAGTTCTTC. Protein: CAISFLFSYNEQFF.

In the case of this clonotype: Without the conserved terminal phenylalanine or tryptophan, this CDR3 likely stems from a read error. The chain carries TRBV6-4 and TRBJ1-6, with 9 bases identical to TRBD1. Germline-derived CDR1 and CDR2 are MRHNA and SNTAGT. This CDR3 spans 14 amino acids. Unmatched junction bases numbered 4, after V lost 6 bases and J lost 7 bases. The chain's CDR3 is CASSPGQGNSPLHS. The CDR3 nucleotides are TGTGCCAGCAGCCCCGGACAGGGGAATTCACCCCTCCACTCT.